Presented here are 4 T cell receptor beta chains from one specimen sequenced in a study of cytomegalovirus exposure and HLA in healthy donors. PCR was performed using 60 Vbeta and 13 Jbeta primers. Libraries were prepared by immunoSEQ multiplex PCR; TCRdb keeps only in-frame clonotypes and omits some of them. The table has some 140,000 clones, about three quarters seen once; the top ten hold approximately 1.3%. The sample comprised PBMCs. The receptors stem from a male donor in good health and CMV-seropositive.

The chain links TRBV10-3 to TRBJ1-5; D is undetermined. Germline V gene data show CDR1 as ENHRY and CDR2 as SYGVKD. The germline V and J ends were trimmed by 4 bases and 3 bases, with 7 bases remaining between them. This CDR3 is 13 amino acids long. In DNA, the CDR3 is TGTGCCATCAGTGGGACTTACAATCAGCCCCAGCATTTT. Its translation is CAISGTYNQPQHF.

The CDR3 region is CASSLGGRARSEQYF. In nucleotides, the CDR3 is TGTGCCAGCTCCCTTGGGGGGAGGGCGCGGTCCGAGCAGTACTTC. The chain couples TRBV18 to TRBJ2-7; TRBD2 agrees at 7 bases. Per germline, CDR1 KGHSH and CDR2 LQKENI. The ends lost 6 bases at V and 6 bases at J; junction bases unmatched: 14. CDR3 length: 15 amino acids. Together with reference TRBV18 and TRBJ2-7, the CDR3 gives the full variable domain: NAGVMQNPRHLVRRRGQEARLRCSPMKGHSHVYWYRQLPEEGLKFMVYLQKENIIDESGMPKERFSAEFPKEGPSILRIQQVVRGDSAAYFCASSLGGRARSEQYFGPGTRLTVT.

The J gene is TRBJ1-1, the V gene TRBV2; maybe TRBD1 (5 bases). Germline lookup yields CDR1 SNHLY and CDR2 FYNNEI. V gave up 6 bases and J gave up 7 bases, with 12 bases separating them. This CDR3 is 12 amino acids long. The CDR3 is CASRGDSSEAFF. CDR3 DNA: TGTGCCAGCAGGGGCGACAGTAGTGAAGCTTTCTTT.

With respect to this clone: Other DNA sequences in this sample translate to the same CDR3. This chain connects TRBV27 to TRBJ2-7, with 9 bases lining up with TRBD1. Germline V gene sequence: CDR1 MNHEY, CDR2 SMNVEV (reference sequence). The V segment lost 0 bases and the J segment 1 base; nucleotides outside the gene matches: 1. The CDR3 length is 15 residues. CDR3 bases: TGTGCCAGCAGTTTATCCGGGACAGGGTCCTACGAGCAGTACTTC. This codes for CASSLSGTGSYEQYF.